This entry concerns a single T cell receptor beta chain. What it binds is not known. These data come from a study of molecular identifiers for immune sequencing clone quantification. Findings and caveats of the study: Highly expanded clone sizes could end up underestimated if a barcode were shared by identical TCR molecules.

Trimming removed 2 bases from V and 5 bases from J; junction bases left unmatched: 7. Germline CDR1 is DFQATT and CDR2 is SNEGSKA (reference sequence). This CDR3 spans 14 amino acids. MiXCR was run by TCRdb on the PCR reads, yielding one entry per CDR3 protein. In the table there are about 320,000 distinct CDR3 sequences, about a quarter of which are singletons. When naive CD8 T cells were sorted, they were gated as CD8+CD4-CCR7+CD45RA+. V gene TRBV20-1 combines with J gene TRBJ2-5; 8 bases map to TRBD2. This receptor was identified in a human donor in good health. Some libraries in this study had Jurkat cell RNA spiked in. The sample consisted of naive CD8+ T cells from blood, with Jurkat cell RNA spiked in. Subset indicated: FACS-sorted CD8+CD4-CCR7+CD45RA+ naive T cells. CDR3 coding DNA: TGCAGTGCTAGAATTGGGACTAGGGTGGAGACCCAGTACTTC. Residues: CSARIGTRVETQYF.